The clone carrying this TCR beta chain is a singleton in its sample. TCRdb's table, derived via immunoSEQ multiplex PCR, lists solely in-frame clones and lacks some. The sample contains about 150,000 clones, 65% to 85% of which appear only once. V was cut by 5 bases and J by 2 bases, with 13 bases left in between. Looked up from germline, CDR1 is SGHDT and CDR2 is YYEEEE. The CDR3 runs to 14 residues. It was within 2 weeks before study entry that exposed participants met a COVID-19 case. These data are taken from a study of blood T cell repertoires in COVID-19. Background on the study: COVID-19 samples collected from the United States, Italy and Spain covered acute and convalescent phases. T cells, B-cell-depleted T cells, or PBMCs supplied cDNA or gDNA.

The receptor was isolated from a woman aged 50 to 60 who had been exposed to COVID-19. The chain employs TRBV5-6 and TRBJ1-2; D perhaps matches TRBD1 (5 bases). The sample comprised PBMCs or T cells enriched from blood (not recorded which). CDR3 protein: CASRRDPINYGYTF. In DNA, the CDR3 is TGTGCCAGCAGGCGGGACCCGATCAACTATGGCTACACCTTC.